Included here is one T cell receptor beta chain sequence, with context. The antigen remains unidentified. TCRdb re-called the 5' RACE reads through MiXCR, storing one row per CDR3 protein. The data contain about half a million distinct CDR3 sequences, 18% of them singletons. This specimen comes from a study of T-cell memory formation after mild COVID-19. Study information: TCR clusters showed largely donor specificity. Regarding the study as a whole: In pre-infection memory, a portion of responding clones appeared, which suggested that cross-reactive memory joined.

Germline CDR1 is MNHEY and CDR2 is SVGAGI. V lost 6 bases, J lost 2 bases, and 13 bases lay in between. The CDR3 length is 14 residues. Sequenced: PBMCs or a T cell subset sorted from them (not recorded which). The sequence derives from an adult woman who had mild COVID-19 (a few samples of this study predate the infection). Cell type and time point are not known. V gene TRBV6-5 combines with J gene TRBJ1-1; D uncertain. Here the CDR3 reads CASRPHRANTEAFF. The CDR3 region has the DNA TGTGCCAGCAGGCCGCACCGGGCTAACACTGAAGCTTTCTTT.